These 18 T cell receptor beta chains came from one sample sequenced in a study of cytomegalovirus exposure and HLA in healthy donors. Use of 60 Vbeta and 13 Jbeta primers characterized the PCR. The method was immunoSEQ multiplex PCR; TCRdb's version includes in-frame clones alone and lacks a portion of them. The sample carries about 180,000 clones, around three quarters recorded once. Sequenced sample: PBMCs. The receptors originated from a woman aged 40 to 50 in good health and CMV-seronegative.

This clone was seen just once. V usage is TRBV6-5 and J usage is TRBJ1-3; D not certain. Germline lookup yields CDR1 MNHEY and CDR2 SVGAGI. V gave up 0 bases and J gave up 4 bases, with 13 bases separating them. This CDR3 contains 16 residues. CDR3 sequence (DNA): TGTGCCAGCAGTTACTCGCAAGGAGGGCCGGGAAACACCATATATTTT. Amino acids: CASSYSQGGPGNTIYF.

The chain recombines TRBV7-2 with TRBJ2-3; weak D call: TRBD2 (6 bases). Trimming took 2 bases from V and 5 from J, leaving 17 bases between them. The CDR3 extends over 16 amino acids. The germline V gene has CDR1 SGHTA and CDR2 FQGNSA. The CDR3 protein is CASSLIPNRLGDTQYF. CDR3 DNA: TGTGCCAGCAGCTTAATCCCCAATAGACTAGGAGATACGCAGTATTTT.

This chain uses TRBV5-5 with TRBJ2-1; 8 bases are a match to TRBD1. This CDR3 region has 14 residues. Germline-derived CDR1 and CDR2 are SGHKS and YYEKEE (reference sequence). The ends lost 1 base at V and 8 bases at J; junction bases unmatched: 5. CDR3 amino acids: CASSLLGQGHEQFF. CDR3 coding DNA: TGTGCCAGCAGCTTGCTAGGACAGGGCCATGAGCAGTTCTTC.

This clone occurred once. The rearrangement links TRBV5-1 to TRBJ1-2, with 9 bases fitting TRBD1. The CDR3 sequence is 14 residues long. With V trimmed by 2 bases and J by 5 bases, 4 bases remained unmatched. Germline CDR1 and CDR2: SGHRS and YFSETQ. CDR3 DNA sequence: TGCGCCAGCAGCTTACAGGGGGCCCAGTATGGCTACACCTTC. Protein product: CASSLQGAQYGYTF.

The chain links TRBV5-6 to TRBJ2-7; 7 nucleotides agree with TRBD2. Germline loops: CDR1 SGHDT, CDR2 YYEEEE. This CDR3 has 19 amino acids. Losses at the gene ends were 0 bases for V and 5 bases for J; bases not matched to a gene: 20. CDR3 nucleotides: TGTGCCAGCAGCTTGGCCCTCGGGGTAGCGGGCCTTGACACCCACGAGCAGTACTTC. It codes for CASSLALGVAGLDTHEQYF.

The rearrangement joins TRBV28 to TRBJ1-5; D ambiguous. The CDR3 totals 15 residues. Trimming cost V 7 bases and J 9 bases, with 22 bases left between them. Germline V gene data show CDR1 as MDHEN and CDR2 as SYDVKM. DNA for the CDR3: TGTGCCAGCACCGACCACCTGGAGCCCACCTGGCCCCAGCATTTT. Encoded protein: CASTDHLEPTWPQHF.

This clone was counted between two and nine times. The genes are TRBV5-6 and TRBJ1-4; D is possibly TRBD1 (6 bases). The germline V and J ends were trimmed by 4 bases and 4 bases, with 14 bases remaining between them. This CDR3 spans 15 amino acids. The germline CDR1 and CDR2 sequences are SGHDT and YYEEEE. The CDR3 spells CASSRDQGFNEKLFF. CDR3 in DNA: TGTGCCAGCAGCAGGGACCAGGGGTTTAATGAAAAACTGTTTTTT.

This chain uses TRBV5-1 with TRBJ2-1, with 7 bases aligning to TRBD1. Germline V CDR1 and CDR2: SGHRS, YFSETQ. Trimming at V came to 4 bases and at J to 2 bases, leaving 6 bases not matched to a gene. This CDR3 region has 15 residues. CDR3: CASSHRDRTYNEQFF. As DNA, the CDR3 is TGCGCCAGCAGCCACAGGGACAGAACCTACAATGAGCAGTTCTTC. Combining the CDR3 with reference TRBV5-1 and TRBJ2-1 gives the whole variable domain KAGVTQTPRYLIKTRGQQVTLSCSPISGHRSVSWYQQTPGQGLQFLFEYFSETQRNKGNFPGRFSGRQFSNSRSEMNVSTLELGDSALYLCASSHRDRTYNEQFFGPGTRLTVL.

The CDR3: CASSLRTSGGPNTGELFF. The CDR3, as DNA: TGTGCCAGCAGTCTCCGGACTAGCGGGGGGCCGAACACCGGGGAGCTGTTTTTT. This chain links TRBV7-6 with TRBJ2-2; 14 bases are a match to TRBD2. V gave up 6 bases and J gave up 0 bases; unmatched junction bases: 6. This CDR3 spans 18 amino acids. Germline-derived CDR1 and CDR2 are SGHVS and FNYEAQ. The full variable domain, its missing parts supplied by reference TRBV7-6 and TRBJ2-2, is GAGVSQSPRYKVTKRGQDVALRCDPISGHVSLYWYRQALGQGPEFLTYFNYEAQQDKSGLPNDRFSAERPEGSISTLTIQRTEQRDSAMYRCASSLRTSGGPNTGELFFGEGSRLTVL.

The rearrangement links TRBV7-9 to TRBJ1-2; D gene uncertain. V was cut by 1 base and J by 4 bases, with 22 bases left in between. CDR1 SEHNR and CDR2 FQNEAQ come from the germline V gene (reference sequence). This CDR3 region has 18 residues. The CDR3 reads CASSLVSLVPSVRYGYTF. As DNA, the CDR3 is TGTGCCAGCAGCTTAGTGTCTTTGGTACCCTCGGTTCGCTATGGCTACACCTTC.

This chain joins TRBV4-2 and TRBJ1-1; no definite D call. Germline V gene data show CDR1 as LGHNA and CDR2 as YNFKEQ. The CDR3 length is 15 residues. V was cut by 4 bases and J by 4 bases, with 16 bases left in between. The CDR3 sequence: CASSPSAARFTEAFF. In DNA, the CDR3 is TGTGCCAGCAGCCCCAGTGCAGCTAGATTCACTGAAGCTTTCTTT.

The CDR3 region has the DNA TGTGCCAGCAGTTTTCGGGGGACTAGCAACGAGCAGTACTTC. Residues: CASSFRGTSNEQYF. The chain uses TRBV6-5 and TRBJ2-7; 9 bases fit TRBD2. The CDR3 spans 14 residues. Looked up from germline, CDR1 is MNHEY and CDR2 is SVGAGI. The V gene end was trimmed by 4 bases and the J gene end by 5 bases; junction bases not matched to a gene: 6.

V is TRBV28 and J is TRBJ2-5; D is unresolved. V dropped 8 bases and J dropped 5 bases, with 9 bases sitting between them. The length of the CDR3 is 11 residues. CDR1 and CDR2 (germline): MDHEN, SYDVKM. This chain's CDR3 is CASERQETQYF. The CDR3 DNA follows: TGTGCCAGCGAGAGGCAGGAGACCCAGTACTTC.

This sequence joins TRBV6-6 and TRBJ2-5; 9 positions agree with TRBD1. V dropped 6 bases and J dropped 5; count of bases not matched to a gene: 10. There are 15 residues in the CDR3. Germline assignment: CDR1 MNHNY and CDR2 SVGAGI (reference sequence). The CDR3 DNA follows: TGTGCCAGCAGGGCGGGGACAGGGTGGGCGGAGACCCAGTACTTC. Translated, it gives CASRAGTGWAETQYF.

The chain has TRBV19 and TRBJ1-6; D may be TRBD1 (5 bases). CDR1 LNHDA and CDR2 SQIVND come from the germline V gene (reference sequence). The CDR3 loop spans 15 amino acids. Trimming stripped 3 bases from V and 10 bases from J, with 16 bases between. The CDR3 region is CASSISLAPGSPLHF. In DNA, the CDR3 is TGTGCCAGTAGTATTTCCTTGGCGCCAGGGTCACCCCTCCACTTT.

This chain links TRBV29-1 with TRBJ2-1; the D is unclear. Germline CDR1 is SQVTM and CDR2 is ANQGSEA. The CDR3 covers 13 residues. V was pared by 2 bases and J by 6 bases, with 11 bases between. CDR3 amino acids: CSVENFLSNEQFF. CDR3 DNA: TGCAGCGTTGAAAACTTTCTAAGCAATGAGCAGTTCTTC.

The genes are TRBV27 and TRBJ2-7; D is perhaps TRBD2 (6 bases). The germline gives CDR1 MNHEY, CDR2 SMNVEV (reference sequence). The CDR3 contains 12 residues. V was trimmed by 2 bases and J by 6 bases, leaving 8 bases between them. The CDR3 loop is CASSLGGIEQYF. The CDR3 DNA sequence: TGTGCCAGCAGTTTAGGAGGGATCGAGCAGTACTTC.

The rearrangement links TRBV10-3 to TRBJ2-1; TRBD1 aligns across 9 bases. Trimming took 2 bases from V and 10 from J; bases not matched to a gene: 9. This CDR3 region has 15 residues. Germline values: CDR1 ENHRY, CDR2 SYGVKD. CDR3 nucleotides: TGTGCCATCAGTGAGCCCGGGACAGGGCTTCGCGAGCAGTTCTTC. Its protein is CAISEPGTGLREQFF.